This TCR beta chain was identified in a study of T cell responses to AZD1222 COVID-19 vaccine. Germline CDR1 is SGHAT and CDR2 is FQNNGV. Between the trimmed V and J ends, which lost 5 bases and 6 bases, there was a span of 8 bases. This CDR3 region has 11 residues. General study findings and limits: It was only after the peak T cell response that any repertoires were sampled. Receipt of two AZD1222 doses was followed by a rise in Spike-specific TCR breadth and depth. White British ancestry dominated among donors, who included more females, and clonal diversity was possibly underestimated. Unmutated variant regions are reportedly targeted by nearly half of spike-specific TCRs.

Turning to this clone: Its antigen is unknown.

Data came from immunoSEQ multiplex PCR; TCRdb stores just in-frame clones and leaves some out. The sample has about 140,000 clones, roughly 92% seen once. The clonotype comes from an adult in good health. The sequencing here drew on peripheral blood, taken on day 0 of AZD1222 vaccination. V and J are TRBV11-2 and TRBJ2-7; unclear D gene. The chain's CDR3 is CASSNQVEQYF. The CDR3, as DNA: TGTGCCAGCAGCAACCAGGTCGAGCAGTACTTC.